This is a list of T cell receptor beta chains from one sample in a study of blood T cell repertoires in COVID-19. Here immunoSEQ multiplex PCR was the method, and the copy in TCRdb shows in-frame clones only, minus some. The sample consists of fewer than 300,000 clones, approximately 85% of them appearing once. The sequencing input was PBMCs or T cells enriched from blood (not recorded which). The receptors shown here come from a woman in her 30s who had recovered from COVID-19. CDR3s include the opening cysteine and the closing phenylalanine or tryptophan. The order of the fields is D gene, V gene, clone size, J gene, CDR3 DNA, CDR3 protein. D genes are given only for firm matches. Clone size is not always given. Where it is, it says once, few, many or a class for expanded clones.

.	TRBV4-2	.	TRBJ2-2	TGTGCCAGCAGCCAAGAGGGGGGTTTCGGGGAGCTGTTTTTT	CASSQEGGFGELFF
.	TRBV28	.	TRBJ2-7	TGTGCCAGCAGCCCCCTCGCGGGACCGGGGACCCGTAGGGTCTACTACGAGCAGTACTTC	CASSPLAGPGTRRVYYEQYF
.	TRBV5-6	once	TRBJ2-1	TGTGCCAGCAGCTTCAGGCGGCTAGCAGCTGGGGAGCAGTTCTTC	CASSFRRLAAGEQFF
.	TRBV5-4	.	TRBJ1-2	TGTGCCAGCAGCTTGGTGGCTGGGGGCGATGGCTACACCTTC	CASSLVAGGDGYTF
.	TRBV7-2	.	TRBJ2-2	TGTGCCAGCAGCTCCGCGAACACCGGGGAGCTGTTTTTT	CASSSANTGELFF
.	TRBV6-5	.	TRBJ1-6	TGTGCCAGCATCGGGTCCTATAATTCACCCCTCCACTTT	CASIGSYNSPLHF
TRBD2	TRBV19	once	TRBJ2-3	TGTGCCAGTAGTAACTCGGGGGGGCATGGAGATACGCAGTATTTT	CASSNSGGHGDTQYF
.	TRBV4-2	.	TRBJ1-1	TGTGCCAGCAGCCAAGCACACAGGGCGAACACTGAAGCTTTCTTT	CASSQAHRANTEAFF
.	TRBV7-2	.	TRBJ2-7	TGTGCCAGCAGCTTAGATGCGGCCAGGGGCTCCTACGAGCAGTACTTC	CASSLDAARGSYEQYF
TRBD1	TRBV7-9	.	TRBJ1-2	TGTGCCAGCAGCTTCTTGACAGGGGGCGAGGGGTTAGGCTACACCTTC	CASSFLTGGEGLGYTF
.	TRBV9	.	TRBJ1-2	TGTGCCAGCAGCGTTGGAGAGGGTAGAGGAATCTATGGCTACACCTTC	CASSVGEGRGIYGYTF
TRBD1	TRBV7-8	.	TRBJ1-1	TGTGCCAGCAGAAGGGACAGGGGGGGATTGAACACTGAAGCTTTCTTT	CASRRDRGGLNTEAFF
.	TRBV5-1	.	TRBJ1-6	TGCGCCAGCAACGTGGAGGGGAATAATTCACCCCTCCACTTT	CASNVEGNNSPLHF
TRBD1	TRBV3-1/TRBV3-2	.	TRBJ2-6	TGTGCCAGCAGGCAGGGGGCGATTGCTGGGGCCAACGTCCTGACTTTC	CASRQGAIAGANVLTF
TRBD2	TRBV7-6	once	TRBJ2-7	TGTGCCAGCAGCTGGATAGCGGGACCGAACTACGAGCAGTACTTC	CASSWIAGPNYEQYF
TRBD1	TRBV7-9	.	TRBJ1-1	TGTGCCAGCAGCGTCGACAGGGGAGTCACTGAAGCTTTCTTT	CASSVDRGVTEAFF
.	TRBV10-3	.	TRBJ1-5	TGTGCCATCAGTGACCCCAAGTTGGGAGGGAATCAGCCCCAGCATTTT	CAISDPKLGGNQPQHF
TRBD2	TRBV7-7	once	TRBJ2-5	TGTGCCAGCAGCATACTAGCGGGGGGGTTGGAGACCCAGTACTTC	CASSILAGGLETQYF
TRBD1	TRBV7-9	.	TRBJ1-4	TGTGCCAGCGACGAAGCAGGGGGACACGAAAAACTGTTTTTT	CASDEAGGHEKLFF
TRBD2	TRBV19	.	TRBJ2-5	TGTGCCAGTAGTAGGGGGACTAGCGGGAGGAGACAAGAGACCCAGTACTTC	CASSRGTSGRRQETQYF
TRBD1	TRBV6-6	once	TRBJ1-2	TGTGCCAGCAAGGCAGGGGGCGGTGGCTACACCTTC	CASKAGGGGYTF
.	TRBV7-9	.	TRBJ2-3	TGTGCCAGCAGCCCAGCCGGGGCAGATACGCAGTATTTT	CASSPAGADTQYF
.	TRBV5-1	.	TRBJ2-5	TGCGCCAGCAGCTTGGTGGCTGCGGGTTTTTTAAACGAAGAGACCCAGTACTTC	CASSLVAAGFLNEETQYF
TRBD1	TRBV9	.	TRBJ2-2	TGTGCCAGCAGCTCGTACGGGACAGGGCGGACCGGGGAGCTGTTTTTT	CASSSYGTGRTGELFF
TRBD1	TRBV6-5	.	TRBJ1-6	TGTGCCAGCAGTTACTCGATTCAGGGGGGCGGTTCACCCCTCCACTTT	CASSYSIQGGGSPLHF
TRBD1	TRBV27	.	TRBJ2-7	TGTGCCAGCAGAAGCGCGGACAGGAACGAGCAGTACTTC	CASRSADRNEQYF
.	TRBV18	.	TRBJ1-5	TGTGCCAGCTCACCAGGGGGGGTCTCCAATCAGCCCCAGCATTTT	CASSPGGVSNQPQHF
TRBD2	TRBV9	.	TRBJ2-7	TGTGCCAGCAGCGTAGTAGGCAGCGGGGGAGAGCAGTACTTC	CASSVVGSGGEQYF
.	TRBV7-9	.	TRBJ1-5	TGTGCCAGCAGCTTCGTACAGGGCGCCGGAAATCAGCCCCAGCATTTT	CASSFVQGAGNQPQHF
TRBD2	TRBV5-4	.	TRBJ2-3	TGTGCCAGCAGCGGTCAAAAGCGGGGGGTGTTAGATACGCAGTATTTT	CASSGQKRGVLDTQYF
TRBD1	TRBV14	.	TRBJ2-1	TGTGCCAGCAGCCAAGTTCCCGGGACAGCGCAGTTCTTC	CASSQVPGTAQFF
TRBD2	TRBV24-1	.	TRBJ2-1	TGTGCCACCAGTGACCCTAGCGGGACCGATGAGCAGTTCTTC	CATSDPSGTDEQFF